The present T cell receptor beta chain was sequenced within a study of T-cell reconstitution after alpha-beta-depleted transplantation in children. For TCRbeta, the library was prepared with unique molecular identifiers. One entry per CDR3 protein results from TCRdb running MiXCR on the PCR reads. The sample lists hundreds of thousands of distinct CDR3 sequences; 15% to 20% were seen once. The trim removed 0 bases at V and 4 bases at J, leaving 8 bases unmatched. The CDR3 is 17 residues long. Looked up from germline, CDR1 is MNHEY and CDR2 is SVGAGI. The gene calls are TRBV6-5 and TRBJ2-1; 8 bases align to TRBD2. Sequenced here: PBMCs, mostly from graft donor cells, sampled 360 days after TCRalphabeta/CD19-depleted stem cell transplant. The receptor's source is a male patient between 2 and 10 years old who had a stem cell transplant for acute lymphoblastic leukemia, so the T cells may come from the graft donor. CDR3 residues: CASSYSGGGRPYNEQFF. The CDR3 nucleotides are TGTGCCAGCAGTTACTCGGGCGGCGGGAGGCCGTACAATGAGCAGTTCTTC.